The clone carrying this TCR beta chain was counted only a few times. Antigen unknown. Every bit of the isolated RNA underwent reverse transcription, so sequencing read expressed TCRB transcripts. TCRdb keeps only in-frame clones here, not all; method: immunoSEQ multiplex PCR. The sample carries under 500,000 clones, roughly 30% recorded once. The data are from a study of beta chain features in type 1 diabetes. Study as a whole: Age, gender and cell yields were alike across patients and healthy donors. Analysis included about 110 million sorted cells drawn from all samples.

With 5 bases clipped from V and 3 bases from J, the junction kept 5 bases outside the gene matches. CDR1 and CDR2 (germline): GTSNPN, SVGIG (reference sequence). The CDR3 spans 13 residues. Study-level results: Across all four CD4+ subsets, people with type 1 diabetes showed modestly shorter TCRB CDR3s.

V and J are TRBV30 and TRBJ1-2, with 8 bases identical to TRBD1. The sequenced material came from naive CD4+ T cells from blood. This TCR was sampled from a man aged 18-30 years in good health. The CDR3 coding sequence is TGTGCCTGGGGACAGGGAATAGACTATGGCTACACCTTC. Translating it yields CAWGQGIDYGYTF.